A single sample gave rise to the 32 T cell receptor beta chains below, sequenced in a study of early T cells in non-severe SARS-CoV-2 infection. TCRdb re-derived calls from the 5' RACE reads in MiXCR, one entry per CDR3 protein. The table lists 70,000 to 90,000 distinct CDR3 sequences, roughly a tenth of them singletons. The starting material was whole blood, obtained at baseline. The receptors here all came from an adult who was a healthcare worker with PCR-confirmed SARS-CoV-2 infection or an uninfected control (not recorded which).

This clonotype was counted ten times or more. The chain recombines TRBV10-1 with TRBJ1-4; no reliable D call. The CDR3 has 14 amino acids. CDR1 WNHNN and CDR2 SYGVQD come from the germline V gene (reference sequence). V was pared by 10 bases and J by 5 bases, with 17 bases between. The CDR3 spells CATQVDQANEKLFF. As DNA, the CDR3 is TGCGCCACCCAGGTGGATCAGGCAAATGAAAAACTGTTTTTT.

This clonotype was counted many times. The rearrangement links TRBV28 to TRBJ2-1; D is perhaps TRBD1 (6 bases). The V and J ends lost 6 bases and 0 bases respectively, with 12 bases between them. The CDR3 runs to 15 residues. Germline CDR1 and CDR2: MDHEN and SYDVKM. CDR3 amino acids: CASRHPGASYNEQFF. CDR3 nucleotides: TGTGCCAGCAGACACCCAGGGGCCTCCTACAATGAGCAGTTCTTC.

The V call is TRBV19, the J call TRBJ2-1; TRBD2 aligns across 11 bases. The CDR3 extends over 15 amino acids. Germline trimming cut 9 bases from V and 2 bases from J; bases unmatched to any gene: 6. Germline CDR1 is LNHDA and CDR2 is SQIVND (reference sequence). The CDR3 DNA reads as TGTGCCAGCCGGGGACTAGCGGAACCCTACAATGAGCAGTTCTTC. Its translation: CASRGLAEPYNEQFF.

This clonotype has a handful of counts. This chain uses TRBV28 with TRBJ2-3; TRBD2 aligns across 8 bases. The V and J ends lost 5 bases and 2 bases, in that order; junction bases with no gene match: 6. Germline values: CDR1 MDHEN, CDR2 SYDVKM. CDR3 length: 15 residues. In DNA, the CDR3 is TGTGCCAGCAGTAGGTCAGCGGGAGTCACAGATACGCAGTATTTT. This encodes CASSRSAGVTDTQYF.

This clonotype occurred many times. The CDR3 loop reads CASSFSASGRASTYEQYF. The CDR3 DNA sequence: TGTGCCAGCAGTTTTTCGGCTAGCGGGAGGGCCTCTACCTACGAGCAGTACTTC. The chain links TRBV12-3 or TRBV12-4 to TRBJ2-7, with TRBD2 matching over 12 bases. The CDR3 spans 18 residues. Trimming removed 3 bases from V and 2 bases from J; junction bases left unmatched: 11.

This clonotype was detected only a few times. V usage is TRBV11-2 and J usage is TRBJ1-2; TRBD1 is a possible D gene (5 bases). The V gene lost 0 bases and the J gene lost 2 bases, with 16 bases spanning the gap. Germline loops: CDR1 SGHAT, CDR2 FQNNGV. The CDR3 has 17 residues. This CDR3 is CASSLDTVAGSNYGYTF. The DNA of the CDR3 is TGTGCCAGCAGCTTAGATACGGTGGCAGGGTCGAACTATGGCTACACCTTC.

The chain carries TRBV18 and TRBJ1-2; D is perhaps TRBD1 (6 bases). V was pared by 3 bases and J by 5 bases, with 16 bases between. The CDR3 contains 15 residues. Germline-derived CDR1 and CDR2 are KGHSH and LQKENI. CDR3 sequence reads: CASSPQGRGLYGYTF. As DNA, the CDR3 is TGTGCCAGCTCACCTCAGGGGCGCGGCCTATATGGCTACACCTTC.

This clonotype turned up a few times. The chain employs TRBV10-3 and TRBJ1-1; TRBD1 matches 9 bases. In germline, CDR1 is ENHRY, CDR2 SYGVKD. V shed 2 bases, J shed 5 bases, and the junction held 6 bases outside the gene matches. This CDR3 spans 15 amino acids. In nucleotides, the CDR3 is TGTGCCATCAGTGAGCCCGGACAGGGGCCGACTGAAGCTTTCTTT. It encodes CAISEPGQGPTEAFF.

This clonotype has a handful of counts. The chain has TRBV7-8 and TRBJ2-1; the D is unclear. The V and J ends lost 0 bases and 4 bases respectively, with 7 bases between them. There are 14 residues in the CDR3. Germline CDR1 and CDR2: SGHVS and FQNEAQ. This CDR3 is CASSLAVEYNEQFF. The CDR3 nucleotides read TGTGCCAGCAGCTTAGCCGTAGAGTACAATGAGCAGTTCTTC.

V and J are TRBV27 and TRBJ1-4; the match to TRBD1 covers 9 bases. Germline V gene sequence: CDR1 MNHEY, CDR2 SMNVEV (reference sequence). The CDR3 totals 15 residues. V lost 5 bases, J lost 10 bases, and 11 bases stayed unmatched. CDR3 nucleotides: TGTGCCAGCAGTACGATTACAGGGGGCTACGGAAAACTGTTTTTT. Its protein is CASSTITGGYGKLFF.

Only a few counts were recorded for this clonotype. The gene calls are TRBV2 and TRBJ2-3, with D maybe TRBD1 (5 bases). The CDR3 is 14 amino acids. Germline CDR1 SNHLY, CDR2 FYNNEI. Trimming took off 5 bases at V and 2 bases at J, with 11 bases between the two ends. CDR3 residues: CASSLARATDTQYF. The DNA of the CDR3 is TGTGCCAGCAGTTTGGCCAGGGCCACAGATACGCAGTATTTT.

This clonotype showed up many times. This chain connects TRBV4-1 to TRBJ2-3; perhaps TRBD2 as D (6 bases). The CDR3 covers 15 residues. V was shortened by 2 bases and J by 0 bases, with 9 bases between the two germline ends. From germline, CDR1 is MGHRA and CDR2 YSYEKL. The DNA of the CDR3 is TGCGCCAGCAGCCAACTGGGAGGAAGCACAGATACGCAGTATTTT. As protein: CASSQLGGSTDTQYF.

Ten or more counts support this clonotype. The chain is built from TRBV28 and TRBJ1-3; D is perhaps TRBD1 (5 bases). This CDR3 spans 12 amino acids. Germline values: CDR1 MDHEN, CDR2 SYDVKM. Trimming stripped 6 bases from V and 7 bases from J, with 10 bases between. The CDR3 sequence: CASRPQENTIYF. The CDR3 DNA follows: TGTGCCAGCAGGCCACAGGAGAACACCATATATTTT.

The sample holds a few counts of this clonotype. V and J are TRBV7-2 and TRBJ1-2; D unresolved. Trimming left V 2 bases short and J 3 bases short, with 1 base between. In germline, CDR1 is SGHTA, CDR2 FQGNSA. The length of the CDR3 is 11 residues. CDR3 nucleotide sequence: TGTGCCAGCAGCTTACACTATGGCTACACCTTC. Protein product: CASSLHYGYTF.

This clonotype was seen at least ten times. The J gene is TRBJ1-1, the V gene TRBV11-2; unclear D gene. V lost 1 base and J lost 0, with 6 bases in between. The CDR3 covers 14 residues. Per germline, CDR1 SGHAT and CDR2 FQNNGV. CDR3 bases: TGTGCCAGCAGCTTAGGAGCTGTGAACACTGAAGCTTTCTTT. Translation gives CASSLGAVNTEAFF.

This clonotype was seen ten or more times. The chain links TRBV20-1 to TRBJ1-2; no definite D call. Germline CDR1 is DFQATT and CDR2 is SNEGSKA (reference sequence). With 3 bases removed from V and 4 bases from J, the gap between germline ends came to 9 bases. This CDR3 has 12 amino acids. Here the CDR3 reads CSARLPPYGYTF. CDR3 coding DNA: TGCAGTGCTAGGCTCCCCCCCTATGGCTACACCTTC.

The chain carries TRBV20-1 and TRBJ1-4, with D possibly matching TRBD1 (5 bases). The V end was cut by 1 base, the J end by 7 bases, with 13 bases between. The CDR3 consists of 14 residues. From germline, CDR1 is DFQATT and CDR2 SNEGSKA (reference sequence). The CDR3 DNA is TGCAGTGCTAGAGCTTCTGAGGGGAGTGAAAAACTGTTTTTT. It yields the protein CSARASEGSEKLFF.

This clonotype was found many times. The chain joins TRBV5-1 to TRBJ2-3; possibly TRBD2 for D (5 bases). The CDR3 contains 13 residues. Between the trimmed V and J ends, which lost 6 bases and 3 bases, there was a span of 11 bases. The germline CDR1 and CDR2 sequences are SGHRS and YFSETQ. The DNA for the CDR3 is TGCGCCAGCACGGAGCGGTGGACAGATACGCAGTATTTT. As protein: CASTERWTDTQYF.

The rearrangement joins TRBV29-1 to TRBJ2-1, with D possibly matching TRBD2 (5 bases). Trimming left V 2 bases short and J 8 bases short, with 16 bases between. The CDR3 is 14 residues long. Germline V gene sequence: CDR1 SQVTM, CDR2 ANQGSEA. CDR3 sequence: CSVEFGNKYDEQFF. CDR3 DNA: TGCAGCGTTGAATTCGGGAATAAATATGATGAGCAGTTCTTC.

The chain recombines TRBV19 with TRBJ2-5; 12 bases are a match to TRBD2. The V gene end was trimmed by 8 bases and the J gene end by 7 bases; junction bases not matched to a gene: 8. This CDR3 comprises 14 residues. Per germline, CDR1 LNHDA and CDR2 SQIVND (reference sequence). The CDR3 DNA sequence: TGTGCCAGTTCCGAGACTAGCGGGAGTAGGACCCAGTACTTC. Protein sequence: CASSETSGSRTQYF.

The chain combines TRBV7-6 with TRBJ2-6, with a weak D call TRBD1 (6 bases). From germline, CDR1 is SGHVS and CDR2 FNYEAQ. The CDR3 sequence is 19 residues long. V was shortened by 1 base and J by 0 bases, with 16 bases between the two germline ends. CDR3 in amino acids: CASSLGPTQGSSGANVLTF. The CDR3 coding sequence is TGTGCCAGCAGCTTAGGACCCACACAGGGATCCTCTGGGGCCAACGTCCTGACTTTC.

This clonotype was seen at least ten times. The chain carries TRBV28 and TRBJ2-4; the D gene is possibly TRBD2 (6 bases). The CDR3 is 15 residues long. The V end lost 3 bases, the J end lost 0 bases, and 9 bases lay between the germline ends. CDR1 and CDR2 (germline): MDHEN, SYDVKM. The CDR3 loop is CASSLSGSAKNIQYF. The CDR3 nucleotides read TGTGCCAGCAGTTTGAGCGGGTCAGCCAAAAACATTCAGTACTTC.

This clonotype was counted a few times. V and J are TRBV7-2 and TRBJ1-3; a weak D match, TRBD1 (6 bases). The CDR3 length is 15 residues. The germline V gene encodes CDR1 SGHTA and CDR2 FQGNSA. Deletions cut 5 bases from V and 2 bases from J, with 13 bases between. The CDR3 sequence: CASSKQGLPGNTIYF. The CDR3 DNA is TGTGCCAGCAGCAAACAGGGCCTGCCTGGAAACACCATATATTTT.

V and J are TRBV27 and TRBJ1-5; 7 positions agree with TRBD1. The germline V gene has CDR1 MNHEY and CDR2 SMNVEV (reference sequence). Trimming cost V 3 bases and J 6 bases; bases outside gene matches: 5. The CDR3 totals 14 residues. This CDR3 reads CASSFRQGGQPQHF. In DNA form, the CDR3 reads TGTGCCAGCAGTTTCAGGCAGGGGGGTCAGCCCCAGCATTTT.

The V call is TRBV6-6, the J call TRBJ2-6, with TRBD2 matching over 8 bases. The V segment lost 2 bases and the J segment 3 bases; nucleotides outside the gene matches: 6. This CDR3 has 17 amino acids. Per germline, CDR1 MNHNY and CDR2 SVGAGI (reference sequence). The CDR3 region is CASSYHAGLDGANVLTF. CDR3 bases: TGTGCCAGCAGTTACCACGCGGGACTAGATGGGGCCAACGTCCTGACTTTC.

This clonotype was counted ten times or more. V usage is TRBV13 and J usage is TRBJ1-2, with TRBD1 matching 11 bases. This CDR3 region has 15 residues. The junction had 7 bases not matched to a gene; V was cut back by 5 bases and J by 5 bases. Per germline, CDR1 PRHDT and CDR2 FYEKMQ (reference sequence). The CDR3 protein is CASSTWTGGGYGYTF. DNA for the CDR3: TGTGCCAGCAGCACCTGGACAGGGGGCGGATATGGCTACACCTTC.

Concerning this clonotype: Relative to the germline gene, one junction end is altered; a read error may explain this. The chain employs TRBV12-3 or TRBV12-4 and TRBJ1-3, with D uncertain. The CDR3 covers 14 residues. CDR3 loop: CASGLLVSENTIYF. The CDR3 coding sequence is TGTGCCAGCGGCCTCCTAGTCTCTGAAAACACCATATATTTT.

This clonotype was found many times. The rearrangement links TRBV2 to TRBJ2-1, with 7 bases identical to TRBD1. CDR1 is SNHLY, CDR2 FYNNEI, per germline. Trimming cost V 2 bases and J 7 bases; bases outside gene matches: 8. This CDR3 is 15 amino acids long. The CDR3 region has the DNA TGTGCCAGCAGTGAATCGGTGGACAGGAGTAATGAGCAGTTCTTC. Translation: CASSESVDRSNEQFF.

Many counts were recorded for this clonotype. This sequence joins TRBV6-5 and TRBJ1-6; 8 nucleotides agree with TRBD1. V dropped 0 bases and J dropped 14; count of bases not matched to a gene: 18. This CDR3 has 18 residues. Germline-derived CDR1 and CDR2 are MNHEY and SVGAGI. The CDR3 nucleotides read TGTGCCAGCAGTTACTCTCCGAGACAGGGGCTATTTCCCGTCACCCTCCACTTT. Protein product: CASSYSPRQGLFPVTLHF.

This clonotype was detected a few times. V usage is TRBV11-3 and J usage is TRBJ2-3; 8 bases match TRBD1. The CDR3 consists of 15 residues. The junction had 2 bases not matched to a gene; V was cut back by 1 base and J by 2 bases. Germline V gives CDR1 SGHNT, CDR2 YENEEA. CDR3 loop: CASSLGTGHTDTQYF. DNA of the CDR3: TGTGCCAGCAGCTTAGGGACAGGGCACACAGATACGCAGTATTTT.

This clonotype was counted many times. This rearrangement joins TRBV2 to TRBJ2-3, with D hard to call. V was shortened by 1 base and J by 6 bases, with 2 bases between the two germline ends. This CDR3 has 11 residues. The germline gives CDR1 SNHLY, CDR2 FYNNEI. CDR3: CASSEEDTQYF. For the CDR3, the DNA is TGTGCCAGCAGTGAAGAGGATACGCAGTATTTT.

This clonotype was picked up many times. This sequence joins TRBV6-4 and TRBJ2-3; the D gene is possibly TRBD1 (5 bases). This CDR3 region has 13 residues. The V gene's germline CDR1 is MRHNA and CDR2 SNTAGT. Deletions cut 2 bases from V and 2 bases from J, with 5 bases between. CDR3: CASSDGATDTQYF. The CDR3 nucleotides read TGTGCCAGCAGTGACGGGGCCACAGATACGCAGTATTTT.